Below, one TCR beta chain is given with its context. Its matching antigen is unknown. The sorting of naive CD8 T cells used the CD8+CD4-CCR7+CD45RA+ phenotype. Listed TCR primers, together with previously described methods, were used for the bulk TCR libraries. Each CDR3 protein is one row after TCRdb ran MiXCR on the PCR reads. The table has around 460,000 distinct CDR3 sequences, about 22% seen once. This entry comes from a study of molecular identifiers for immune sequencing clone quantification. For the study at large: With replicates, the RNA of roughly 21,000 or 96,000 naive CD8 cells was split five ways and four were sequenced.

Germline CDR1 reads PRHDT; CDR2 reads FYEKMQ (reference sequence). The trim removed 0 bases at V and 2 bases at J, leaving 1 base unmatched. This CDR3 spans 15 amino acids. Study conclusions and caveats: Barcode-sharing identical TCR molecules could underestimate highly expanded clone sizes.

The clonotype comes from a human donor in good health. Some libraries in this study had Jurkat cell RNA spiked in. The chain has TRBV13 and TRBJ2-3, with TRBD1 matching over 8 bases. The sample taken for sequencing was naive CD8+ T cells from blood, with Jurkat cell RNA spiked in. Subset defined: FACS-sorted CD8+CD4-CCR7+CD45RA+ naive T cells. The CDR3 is CASSLGGQVTDTQYF. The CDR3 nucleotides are TGTGCCAGCAGCTTAGGGGGACAGGTCACAGATACGCAGTATTTT. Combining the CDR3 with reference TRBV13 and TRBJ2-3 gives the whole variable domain AAGVIQSPRHLIKEKRETATLKCYPIPRHDTVYWYQQGPGQDPQFLISFYEKMQSDKGSIPDRFSAQQFSDYHSELNMSSLELGDSALYFCASSLGGQVTDTQYFGPGTRLTVL.